The 7 T cell receptor beta chains below all came from one sample that was sequenced in a study of shared clonotypes between healthy human individuals (dated by TCRdb to the early 2020s). The library was generated by the immunoSEQ multiplex PCR assay. Here the immuneACCESS table is served through TCRdb, limited to in-frame sequences with V and J called. Missing clones are a known gap in these copies; in checked studies unresolved V genes cover under half, and the rest lacks a known reason. For this sample the table gives roughly 2 million clones, of which over 85% were detected only once. The ten largest clones represent roughly 0.13% of the sample. Material: naive CD4+ T cells sorted from blood. The cell subset or site label, as the study defines it: CD45RA+ positively selected. These receptors were collected from a young man in good health.

The V and J genes are TRBV6-5 and TRBJ1-6; a possible D gene is TRBD1 (5 bases). Germline V lookup: CDR1 MNHEY, CDR2 SVGAGI. Trimming left V 5 bases short and J 9 bases short, with 11 bases between. The CDR3 is 13 amino acids. Here the CDR3 DNA reads TGTGCCAGCAGTCAAACGCAGGGTTCACCCCTCCACTTT. This translates into CASSQTQGSPLHF.

V is TRBV4-1 and J is TRBJ1-5; unclear D gene. CDR3 length: 15 amino acids. V lost 0 bases and J 5 bases, leaving 11 bases between the germline ends. Germline CDR1 MGHRA, CDR2 YSYEKL. The chain's CDR3 is CASSQDIWGYQPQHF. CDR3 bases: TGCGCCAGCAGCCAAGATATATGGGGATATCAGCCCCAGCATTTT.

The V gene is TRBV11-2, the J gene TRBJ2-5; TRBD2 might be the D (6 bases). CDR1 and CDR2 (germline): SGHAT, FQNNGV. Between the trimmed V and J ends, which lost 1 base and 7 bases, there was a span of 13 bases. The CDR3 runs 14 residues. CDR3 sequence reads: CASSLGAAEGTQYF. For the CDR3, the DNA is TGTGCCAGCAGCTTAGGGGCGGCGGAGGGGACCCAGTACTTC.

J is TRBJ1-1 and V is TRBV5-4; no clear D gene. V gave up 4 bases and J gave up 6 bases, with 16 bases separating them. The CDR3 loop spans 14 amino acids. CDR1 SGHNT and CDR2 YYREEE come from the germline V gene (reference sequence). The DNA of the CDR3 is TGTGCCAGCAGCCGCAGGACCCTGACCGCTGAAGCTTTCTTT. Translating gives CASSRRTLTAEAFF.

This clone was seen a single time. The chain has TRBV4-3 and TRBJ2-7; 8 positions match TRBD2. Germline V gene data show CDR1 as LGHNA and CDR2 as YSLEER. Trimming at V came to 1 base and at J to 4 bases, leaving 6 bases not matched to a gene. This CDR3 spans 15 amino acids. CDR3 in amino acids: CASSQAPGTSYEQYF. The CDR3 region has the DNA TGCGCCAGCAGCCAAGCCCCCGGGACTAGTTACGAGCAGTACTTC.

The CDR3 bases are TGTGCCATCAGAACGAGTACAGGGGGGAGTGAGCAGTTCTTC. Protein product: CAIRTSTGGSEQFF. V and J are TRBV10-3 and TRBJ2-1, with TRBD1 identical over 8 bases. The germline CDR1 and CDR2 sequences are ENHRY and SYGVKD. Trimming at V came to 6 bases and at J to 9 bases, leaving 10 bases not matched to a gene. The CDR3 length is 14 residues.

The chain couples TRBV18 to TRBJ2-5; D is undetermined. Germline CDR1 is KGHSH and CDR2 is LQKENI. This CDR3 has 14 amino acids. The ends were cut back, 2 bases at V and 3 bases at J, with 10 bases in the middle. The CDR3 sequence is CASSPFDSKETQYF. For the CDR3, the DNA is TGTGCCAGCTCACCATTCGACTCCAAAGAGACCCAGTACTTC.